Presented here are 17 T cell receptor beta chains from one specimen sequenced in a study of shared clonotypes between healthy human individuals. Assay: immunoSEQ multiplex PCR; the TCRdb copy retains only in-frame clones and omits some. The sample includes about 2 million clones, over 85% of them seen just once. Sequenced material: naive CD4+ T cells sorted from blood. Subset noted: CD45RA+ positively selected. These TCRs come from a young man in good health.

This sequence joins TRBV7-8 and TRBJ2-7; 9 nucleotides line up with TRBD1. In germline, CDR1 is SGHVS, CDR2 FQNEAQ. Trimming cost V 5 bases and J 2 bases; bases outside gene matches: 10. The CDR3 sequence is 16 residues long. The CDR3 DNA reads as TGTGCCAGCAGCCAGACCGGGACAGGGATCACCTACGAGCAGTACTTC. Its translation: CASSQTGTGITYEQYF. The full variable domain, rest sourced from reference TRBV7-8 and TRBJ2-7, is GAGVSQSPRYKVAKRGQDVALRCDPISGHVSLFWYQQALGQGPEFLTYFQNEAQLDKSGLPSDRFFAERPEGSVSTLKIQRTQQEDSAVYLCASSQTGTGITYEQYFGPGTRLTVT.

The J gene is TRBJ1-5, the V gene TRBV28; no definite D call. In germline, CDR1 is MDHEN, CDR2 SYDVKM. The CDR3 contains 15 residues. V lost 3 bases, J lost 3 bases, and 12 bases lay in between. CDR3 region: CASSLSGGNNQPQHF. The CDR3 DNA reads as TGTGCCAGCAGTTTGAGCGGTGGAAACAATCAGCCCCAGCATTTT. Using reference TRBV28 and TRBJ1-5 for the parts outside the CDR3, the full variable domain is DVKVTQSSRYLVKRTGEKVFLECVQDMDHENMFWYRQDPGLGLRLIYFSYDVKMKEKGDIPEGYSVSREKKERFSLILESASTNQTSMYLCASSLSGGNNQPQHFGDGTRLSIL.

This clone was seen once. CDR3 loop: CASSVIAAPLEQFF. The CDR3, as DNA: TGTGCCAGCAGCGTAATTGCGGCACCCCTTGAGCAGTTCTTC. The chain uses TRBV9 and TRBJ2-1, with D hard to call. The CDR3 is made up of 14 amino acids. Germline CDR1 SGDLS, CDR2 YYNGEE. V shed 1 base and J shed 9 bases, with 14 bases lying between them.

This clone was detected once. The DNA of the CDR3 is TGTGCCAGCAGTTACGCGGCAGGGGGCTCTTTAGCTTTCTTT. Translation: CASSYAAGGSLAFF. The rearrangement links TRBV6-6 to TRBJ1-1; 8 bases are shared with TRBD1. Trimming cost V 2 bases and J 10 bases; bases outside gene matches: 9. CDR1 is MNHNY, CDR2 SVGAGI, per germline (reference sequence). The CDR3 extends over 14 amino acids.

The gene calls are TRBV27 and TRBJ1-1; TRBD1 aligns across 10 bases. The CDR3 sequence is 15 residues long. Looked up from germline, CDR1 is MNHEY and CDR2 is SMNVEV (reference sequence). The J segment lost 2 bases and the V segment lost 6 bases, leaving 6 bases of the junction unmatched. In DNA, the CDR3 is TGTGCCAGCAGGACAGGGGGCACTTTTAACACTGAAGCTTTCTTT. Translated, it gives CASRTGGTFNTEAFF.

This clone was observed once. The chain links TRBV11-2 to TRBJ1-1; D is undetermined. V lost 5 bases to trimming and J lost 4 bases, with 14 bases between them. Germline V CDR1 and CDR2: SGHAT, FQNNGV. The length of the CDR3 is 14 residues. Here the CDR3 reads CASSLGREGTEAFF. As DNA, the CDR3 is TGTGCCAGCAGCCTTGGGAGGGAGGGCACTGAAGCTTTCTTT.

The V gene is TRBV2, the J gene TRBJ2-3; 7 nucleotides match TRBD2. The CDR3 covers 14 residues. Germline CDR1 and CDR2: SNHLY and FYNNEI. V was pared by 6 bases and J by 2 bases, with 5 bases of the junction left unmatched. The DNA for the CDR3 is TGTGCCAGCAGGTTAGCGGGCCACACAGATACGCAGTATTTT. Protein: CASRLAGHTDTQYF.

The V gene is TRBV19, the J gene TRBJ2-7, with D perhaps matching TRBD2 (6 bases). CDR1 is LNHDA, CDR2 SQIVND, per germline (reference sequence). The CDR3 runs 13 residues. Trimming left V 3 bases short and J 3 bases short, with 9 bases between. CDR3 protein: CASSIGGNYEQYF. In DNA, the CDR3 is TGTGCCAGTAGTATCGGGGGAAACTACGAGCAGTACTTC.

The J gene is TRBJ1-5, the V gene TRBV30; perhaps TRBD1 as D (6 bases). This CDR3 region has 14 residues. The V end lost 5 bases, the J end lost 7 bases, and 18 bases lay between the germline ends. Germline V gene lookup returns CDR1 GTSNPN and CDR2 SVGIG (reference sequence). The CDR3 loop is CAWAFAGEGQPQHF. The CDR3 DNA reads as TGTGCCTGGGCCTTTGCAGGGGAAGGCCAGCCCCAGCATTTT.

The chain links TRBV30 to TRBJ1-1, with D unclear. V dropped 4 bases and J dropped 3 bases, with 12 bases sitting between them. Germline-derived CDR1 and CDR2 are GTSNPN and SVGIG (reference sequence). The length of the CDR3 is 13 residues. Written as DNA, the CDR3 is TGTGCCTGGAAACTATTGGATGACACTGAAGCTTTCTTT. It yields the protein CAWKLLDDTEAFF.

This clone was picked up one time. The rearrangement uses TRBV6-5 and TRBJ1-2, with TRBD1 matching over 7 bases. The V segment lost 5 bases and the J segment 5 bases; nucleotides outside the gene matches: 11. Germline CDR1 MNHEY, CDR2 SVGAGI. This CDR3 is built from 15 residues. For the CDR3, the DNA is TGTGCCAGCAGTCCGTTGACAGGGTGGAGATATGGCTACACCTTC. Its protein product is CASSPLTGWRYGYTF.

The V gene is TRBV11-2, the J gene TRBJ1-1; D uncertain. The CDR3 spans 13 residues. The V gene's germline CDR1 is SGHAT and CDR2 FQNNGV. Trimming removed 7 bases at V and 5 bases at J, with 14 bases between. The CDR3 spells CASNIPRITEAFF. DNA of the CDR3: TGTGCCAGCAACATCCCCAGGATAACTGAAGCTTTCTTT.

V and J are TRBV5-1 and TRBJ2-1, with 9 bases identical to TRBD2. The CDR3 has 15 residues. The V gene's germline CDR1 is SGHRS and CDR2 YFSETQ. V lost 0 bases, J lost 6 bases, and 4 bases stayed unmatched. CDR3 nucleotide sequence: TGCGCCAGCAGCTTGGATGGTAGCGGGAGCAATGAGCAGTTCTTC. Its protein is CASSLDGSGSNEQFF.

The CDR3 protein is CASNTGTGAGYGYTF. In DNA, the CDR3 is TGCGCCAGCAACACCGGGACAGGGGCTGGCTATGGCTACACCTTC. V usage is TRBV5-1 and J usage is TRBJ1-2; TRBD1 agrees at 10 bases. This CDR3 has 15 amino acids. Germline CDR1 SGHRS, CDR2 YFSETQ. The J segment lost 4 bases and the V segment lost 6 bases, leaving 9 bases of the junction unmatched. Together with reference TRBV5-1 and TRBJ1-2, the CDR3 gives the full variable domain: KAGVTQTPRYLIKTRGQQVTLSCSPISGHRSVSWYQQTPGQGLQFLFEYFSETQRNKGNFPGRFSGRQFSNSRSEMNVSTLELGDSALYLCASNTGTGAGYGYTFGSGTRLTVV.

The chain carries TRBV2 and TRBJ2-7, with 10 bases matching TRBD1. This CDR3 region has 15 residues. Per germline, CDR1 SNHLY and CDR2 FYNNEI. The ends lost 6 bases at V and 6 bases at J; junction bases unmatched: 11. The CDR3 DNA is TGTGCCAGCAGGACCGGGACAGGGGCCCCAAGCGAGCAGTACTTC. It specifies CASRTGTGAPSEQYF.

V is TRBV7-2 and J is TRBJ2-1; TRBD2 matches at 12 bases. Germline V gives CDR1 SGHTA, CDR2 FQGNSA. J gave up 13 bases and V 1 base, and 11 bases lay outside the gene matches. The CDR3 covers 16 residues. CDR3 residues: CASSLGPGLAGTLQFF. As DNA, the CDR3 is TGTGCCAGCAGCTTAGGTCCGGGACTAGCGGGTACCCTACAGTTCTTC.

The gene calls are TRBV5-1 and TRBJ2-7, with D tentatively TRBD1 or TRBD2 (6 bases each). V gave up 0 bases and J gave up 7 bases, with 17 bases separating them. The germline CDR1 and CDR2 sequences are SGHRS and YFSETQ. CDR3 length: 15 amino acids. The CDR3 bases are TGCGCCAGCAGCTTGGAGTCAGGGGTTGCGGGGGAGCAGTACTTC. Translating gives CASSLESGVAGEQYF.